Presented here are 14 T cell receptor beta chains from one specimen sequenced in a study of blood T cell repertoires in COVID-19. Repertoires were generated with immunoSEQ multiplex PCR, while TCRdb's copy carries only in-frame clones and drops some. The repertoire holds about 40,000 clones, more than 75% seen once, with about 14% in the top ten. The sequencing sample was made of peripheral blood. All receptors derive from a man in his fifties with active or convalescent COVID-19.

This clone was picked up one time. The chain joins TRBV7-9 to TRBJ1-4; 7 positions match TRBD1. Looked up from germline, CDR1 is SEHNR and CDR2 is FQNEAQ (reference sequence). The V and J ends lost 1 base and 7 bases, in that order; junction bases with no gene match: 6. CDR3 length equals 15 residues. This CDR3 reads CASSLVPGGGEKLFF. CDR3 coding DNA: TGTGCCAGCAGCTTAGTACCAGGGGGAGGTGAAAAACTGTTTTTT.

The CDR3 loop is CASSHSSGGDYGYTF. CDR3 DNA: TGTGCCAGCAGCCATAGTTCGGGGGGTGACTATGGCTACACCTTC. V gene TRBV7-8 combines with J gene TRBJ1-2; maybe TRBD1 (5 bases). V lost 5 bases to trimming and J lost 3 bases, with 16 bases between them. CDR1 SGHVS and CDR2 FQNEAQ come from the germline V gene. The CDR3 is 15 residues long.

The chain couples TRBV6-5 to TRBJ2-7, with 7 bases matching TRBD2. Germline values: CDR1 MNHEY, CDR2 SVGAGI. The CDR3 contains 14 residues. The V and J ends lost 0 bases and 2 bases, in that order; junction bases with no gene match: 1. CDR3 residues: CASSYSRETYEQYF. The CDR3 DNA is TGTGCCAGCAGTTACTCGCGGGAGACCTACGAGCAGTACTTC.

The V gene is TRBV4-1, the J gene TRBJ1-1; weak D call: TRBD1 (6 bases). CDR3 size: 15 residues. Germline lookup yields CDR1 MGHRA and CDR2 YSYEKL. Between the trimmed V and J ends, which lost 4 bases and 0 bases, there was a span of 12 bases. The CDR3 nucleotides read TGCGCCAGCAGCCCCCGAGGGGGTATGAACACTGAAGCTTTCTTT. It encodes CASSPRGGMNTEAFF.

In this sample, this clone turned up once. CDR3 sequence reads: CASSLFGRTAANEQFF. CDR3 sequence (DNA): TGCGCCAGCAGCTTGTTTGGCCGGACAGCGGCCAATGAGCAGTTCTTC. This chain connects TRBV5-1 to TRBJ2-1, with D perhaps matching TRBD1 (6 bases). The V end was cut by 1 base, the J end by 6 bases, with 17 bases between. The CDR3 sequence is 16 residues long. The V gene's germline CDR1 is SGHRS and CDR2 YFSETQ.

In this sample, this clone turned up once. CDR3: CASSGGRETQYF. The DNA for the CDR3 is TGTGCCAGCTCGGGGGGCAGGGAGACCCAGTACTTC. This chain connects TRBV6-5 to TRBJ2-5; TRBD2 might be the D (7 bases). Germline V gene sequence: CDR1 MNHEY, CDR2 SVGAGI. This CDR3 region has 12 residues. The V end lost 8 bases, the J end lost 5 bases, and 12 bases lay between the germline ends.

The rearrangement links TRBV5-5 to TRBJ2-7, with TRBD1 matching 10 bases. The CDR3 loop spans 15 amino acids. Per the germline V gene, CDR1 is SGHKS and CDR2 is YYEKEE (reference sequence). Trimming took 0 bases from V and 2 from J; bases not matched to a gene: 2. The CDR3 region is CASSLAGQGAYEQYF. The DNA of the CDR3 is TGTGCCAGCAGCTTGGCCGGACAGGGGGCCTACGAGCAGTACTTC.

J is TRBJ1-4 and V is TRBV2; 8 positions agree with TRBD1. Unmatched junction bases numbered 5, after V lost 4 bases and J lost 7 bases. CDR1 is SNHLY and CDR2 is FYNNEI in the germline V gene. The length of the CDR3 is 14 residues. DNA for the CDR3: TGTGCCAGCAGTGGGACAGGGAGTCGTGAAAAACTGTTTTTT. It encodes CASSGTGSREKLFF.

The V gene is TRBV5-6, the J gene TRBJ1-5; 7 bases agree with TRBD1. There are 16 residues in the CDR3. The trim removed 1 base at V and 1 base at J, leaving 5 bases unmatched. The germline CDR1 and CDR2 sequences are SGHDT and YYEEEE. The CDR3 is CASSLWSTGSNQPQHF. The CDR3 DNA reads as TGTGCCAGCAGCTTGTGGTCGACAGGGAGCAATCAGCCCCAGCATTTT.

This chain joins TRBV5-4 and TRBJ2-3, with D maybe TRBD1 (6 bases). In germline, CDR1 is SGHNT, CDR2 YYREEE (reference sequence). The germline V and J ends were trimmed by 4 bases and 2 bases, with 11 bases remaining between them. The CDR3 runs to 14 residues. CDR3: CASSRDKPTDTQYF. The CDR3 DNA reads TGTGCCAGCAGCCGGGACAAGCCCACAGATACGCAGTATTTT.

This chain links TRBV11-2 with TRBJ2-4; no clear D gene. Trimming took 1 base from V and 0 from J, leaving 10 bases between them. This CDR3 spans 16 amino acids. Per germline, CDR1 SGHAT and CDR2 FQNNGV. CDR3 coding DNA: TGTGCCAGCAGCTTAGGTGGCAGACTAGCCAAAAACATTCAGTACTTC. It yields the protein CASSLGGRLAKNIQYF.

The genes are TRBV7-2 and TRBJ1-6, with D perhaps matching TRBD1 (5 bases). Germline assignment: CDR1 SGHTA and CDR2 FQGNSA. This CDR3 comprises 16 residues. The V and J ends lost 5 bases and 0 bases respectively, with 11 bases between them. CDR3 protein: CASSPRASSYNSPLHF. The CDR3 DNA reads TGTGCCAGCAGCCCCAGGGCAAGCTCCTATAATTCACCCCTCCACTTT.

This sequence joins TRBV29-1 and TRBJ2-1, with a tentative D call TRBD1 (5 bases). The CDR3 has 13 amino acids. The V end lost 4 bases, the J end lost 4 bases, and 11 bases lay between the germline ends. The V gene's germline CDR1 is SQVTM and CDR2 ANQGSEA. The CDR3 DNA is TGCAGCGTTGCCCGGACAATATACAATGAGCAGTTCTTC. Translation gives CSVARTIYNEQFF.

The genes are TRBV7-8 and TRBJ2-3; D might be TRBD1 (7 bases). Germline CDR1 and CDR2: SGHVS and FQNEAQ. This CDR3 comprises 16 residues. Trimming stripped 5 bases from V and 0 bases from J, with 15 bases between. The CDR3 region is CASSTGDRSSTDTQYF. In DNA form, the CDR3 reads TGTGCCAGCAGCACGGGGGACAGAAGTAGCACAGATACGCAGTATTTT.